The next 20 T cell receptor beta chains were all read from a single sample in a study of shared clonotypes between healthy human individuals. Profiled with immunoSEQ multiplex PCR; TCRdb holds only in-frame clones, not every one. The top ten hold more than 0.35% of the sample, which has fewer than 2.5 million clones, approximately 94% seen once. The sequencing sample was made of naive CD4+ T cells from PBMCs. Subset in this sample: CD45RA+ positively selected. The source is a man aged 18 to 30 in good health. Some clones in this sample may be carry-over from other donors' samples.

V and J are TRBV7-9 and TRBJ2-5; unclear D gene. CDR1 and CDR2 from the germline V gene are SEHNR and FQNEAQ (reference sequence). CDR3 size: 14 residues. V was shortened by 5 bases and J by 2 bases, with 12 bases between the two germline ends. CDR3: CASSPLPQQETQYF. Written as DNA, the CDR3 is TGTGCCAGCAGCCCCTTACCTCAACAAGAGACCCAGTACTTC.

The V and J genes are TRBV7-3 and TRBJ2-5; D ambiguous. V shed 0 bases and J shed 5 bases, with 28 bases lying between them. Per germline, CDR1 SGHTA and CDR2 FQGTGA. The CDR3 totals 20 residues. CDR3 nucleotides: TGTGCCAGCAGCTTAACCTCTAGAGCGATTAAGGTAAGGGAATGCGAGACCCAGTACTTC. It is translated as CASSLTSRAIKVRECETQYF.

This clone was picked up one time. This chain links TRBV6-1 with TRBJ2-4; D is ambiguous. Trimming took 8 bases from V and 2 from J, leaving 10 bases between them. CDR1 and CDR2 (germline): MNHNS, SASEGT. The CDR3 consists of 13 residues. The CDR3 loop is CASRLGSKNIQYF. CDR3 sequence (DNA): TGTGCCAGCCGGTTGGGGTCCAAAAACATTCAGTACTTC.

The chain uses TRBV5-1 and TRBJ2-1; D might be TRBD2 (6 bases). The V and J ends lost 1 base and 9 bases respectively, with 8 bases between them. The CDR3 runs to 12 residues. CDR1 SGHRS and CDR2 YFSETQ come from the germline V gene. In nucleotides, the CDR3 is TGCGCCAGCAGCTTGACTAGCACTGAGCAGTTCTTC. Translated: CASSLTSTEQFF.

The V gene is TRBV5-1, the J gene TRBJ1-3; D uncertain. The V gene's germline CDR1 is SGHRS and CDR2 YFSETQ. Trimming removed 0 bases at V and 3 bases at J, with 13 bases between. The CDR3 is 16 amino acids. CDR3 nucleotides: TGCGCCAGCAGCTTGGGGCCGAGGGCGGATGGAAACACCATATATTTT. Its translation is CASSLGPRADGNTIYF.

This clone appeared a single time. CDR3 in DNA: TGCGCCAGCTGGGACCCTGGCTCCGCAGATACGCAGTATTTT. The encoded protein is CASWDPGSADTQYF. This rearrangement joins TRBV5-1 to TRBJ2-3; either TRBD1 or TRBD2 may supply D (5 bases each). Trimming removed 7 bases from V and 4 bases from J, with 16 bases in between. Germline V gene lookup returns CDR1 SGHRS and CDR2 YFSETQ. This CDR3 is built from 14 residues.

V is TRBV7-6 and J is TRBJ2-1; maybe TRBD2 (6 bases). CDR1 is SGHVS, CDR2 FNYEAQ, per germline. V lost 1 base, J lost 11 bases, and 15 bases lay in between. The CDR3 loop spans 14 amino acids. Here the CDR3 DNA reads TGTGCCAGCAGCTTAGGGGGCGGGGATGTCCAGCAGTTCTTC. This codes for CASSLGGGDVQQFF.

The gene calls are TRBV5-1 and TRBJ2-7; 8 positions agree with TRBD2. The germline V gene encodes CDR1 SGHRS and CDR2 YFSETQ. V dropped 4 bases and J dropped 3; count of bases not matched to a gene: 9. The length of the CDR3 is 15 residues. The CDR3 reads CASSPGLGAVYEQYF. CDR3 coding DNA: TGCGCCAGCAGCCCGGGACTAGGGGCGGTCTACGAGCAGTACTTC. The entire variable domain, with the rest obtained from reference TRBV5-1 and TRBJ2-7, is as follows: KAGVTQTPRYLIKTRGQQVTLSCSPISGHRSVSWYQQTPGQGLQFLFEYFSETQRNKGNFPGRFSGRQFSNSRSEMNVSTLELGDSALYLCASSPGLGAVYEQYFGPGTRLTVT.

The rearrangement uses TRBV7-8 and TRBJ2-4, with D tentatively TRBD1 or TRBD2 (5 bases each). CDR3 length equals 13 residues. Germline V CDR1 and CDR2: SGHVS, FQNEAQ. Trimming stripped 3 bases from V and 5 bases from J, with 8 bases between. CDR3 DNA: TGTGCCAGCAGCTTTAGGGACCAAAACATTCAGTACTTC. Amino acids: CASSFRDQNIQYF.

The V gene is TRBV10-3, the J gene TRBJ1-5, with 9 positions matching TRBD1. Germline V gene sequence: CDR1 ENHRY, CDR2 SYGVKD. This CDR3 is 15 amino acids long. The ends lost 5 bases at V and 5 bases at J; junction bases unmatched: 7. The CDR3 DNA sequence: TGTGCCATCAGTCCCGGGACAGGGTCCGATCAGCCCCAGCATTTT. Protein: CAISPGTGSDQPQHF.

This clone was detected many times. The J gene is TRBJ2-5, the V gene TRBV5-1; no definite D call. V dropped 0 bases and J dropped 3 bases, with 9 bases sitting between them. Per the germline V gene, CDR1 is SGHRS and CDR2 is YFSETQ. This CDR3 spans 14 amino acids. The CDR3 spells CASSLEVSKETQYF. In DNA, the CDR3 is TGCGCCAGCAGCTTGGAGGTCTCTAAAGAGACCCAGTACTTC.

CDR3 DNA sequence: TGTGCCAGTAGTATGCCAGGGGTATCCTACGAGCAGTACTTC. It yields the protein CASSMPGVSYEQYF. V and J are TRBV19 and TRBJ2-7; D might be TRBD1 (6 bases). In germline, CDR1 is LNHDA, CDR2 SQIVND (reference sequence). The CDR3 has 14 residues. Trimming pared 3 bases from V and 1 base from J, leaving 10 bases between.

The CDR3 sequence: CASSFSGDYGYTF. The CDR3 DNA reads TGTGCCAGCAGCTTTAGCGGAGACTATGGCTACACCTTC. The rearrangement joins TRBV7-3 to TRBJ1-2; D gene unclear. CDR1 SGHTA and CDR2 FQGTGA come from the germline V gene. V dropped 3 bases and J dropped 3 bases, with 8 bases sitting between them. This CDR3 comprises 13 residues.

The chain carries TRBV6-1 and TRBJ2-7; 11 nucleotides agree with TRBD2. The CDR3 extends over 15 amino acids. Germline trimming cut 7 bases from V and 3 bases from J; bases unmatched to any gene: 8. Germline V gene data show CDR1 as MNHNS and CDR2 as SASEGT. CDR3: CASTREGLAVYEQYF. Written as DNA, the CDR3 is TGTGCCAGCACTCGGGAGGGACTAGCGGTCTACGAGCAGTACTTC.

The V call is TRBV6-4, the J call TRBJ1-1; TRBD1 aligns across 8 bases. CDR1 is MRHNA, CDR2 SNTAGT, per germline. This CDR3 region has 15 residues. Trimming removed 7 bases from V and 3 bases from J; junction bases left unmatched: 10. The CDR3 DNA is TGTGCCAGCATATCATACGGACAGGGTGACACTGAAGCTTTCTTT. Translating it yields CASISYGQGDTEAFF.

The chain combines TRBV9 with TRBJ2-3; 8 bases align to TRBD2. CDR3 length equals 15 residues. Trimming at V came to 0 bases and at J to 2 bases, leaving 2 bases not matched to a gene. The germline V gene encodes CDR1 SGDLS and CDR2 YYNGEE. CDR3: CASSVGSGTTDTQYF. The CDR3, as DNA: TGTGCCAGCAGCGTAGGTAGCGGGACCACAGATACGCAGTATTTT. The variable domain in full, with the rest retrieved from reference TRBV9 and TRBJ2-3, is DSGVTQTPKHLITATGQRVTLRCSPRSGDLSVYWYQQSLDQGLQFLIQYYNGEERAKGNILERFSAQQFPDLHSELNLSSLELGDSALYFCASSVGSGTTDTQYFGPGTRLTVL.

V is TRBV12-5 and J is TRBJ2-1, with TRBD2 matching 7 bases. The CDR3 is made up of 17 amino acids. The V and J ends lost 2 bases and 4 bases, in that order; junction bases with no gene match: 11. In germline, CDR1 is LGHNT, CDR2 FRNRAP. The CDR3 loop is CASGLNRGRVVYNEQFF. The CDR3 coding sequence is TGTGCTAGTGGTTTGAATCGCGGGAGAGTAGTATACAATGAGCAGTTCTTC.

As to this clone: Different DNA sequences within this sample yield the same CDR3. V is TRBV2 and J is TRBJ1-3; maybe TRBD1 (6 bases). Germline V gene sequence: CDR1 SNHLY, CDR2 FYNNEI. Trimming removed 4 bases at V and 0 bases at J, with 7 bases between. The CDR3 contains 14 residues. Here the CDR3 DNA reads TGTGCCAGCAGTGGGACAGTCTCTGGAAACACCATATATTTT. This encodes CASSGTVSGNTIYF.

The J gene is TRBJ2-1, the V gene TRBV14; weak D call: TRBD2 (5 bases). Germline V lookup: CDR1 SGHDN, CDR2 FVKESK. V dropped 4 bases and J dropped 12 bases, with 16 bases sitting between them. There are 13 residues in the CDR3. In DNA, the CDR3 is TGTGCCAGCAGCCGAACTAGTTTAGGTTGGCAGTTCTTC. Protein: CASSRTSLGWQFF.

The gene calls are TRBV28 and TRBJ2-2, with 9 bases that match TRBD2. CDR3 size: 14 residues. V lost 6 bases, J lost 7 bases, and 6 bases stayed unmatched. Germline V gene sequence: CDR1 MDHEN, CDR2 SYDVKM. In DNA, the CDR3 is TGTGCCAGCAGGGCTAGCGGGATTCACGGGGAGCTGTTTTTT. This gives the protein CASRASGIHGELFF.